These T cell receptor beta chains were read from a single sample in a study of T cell responses to AZD1222 COVID-19 vaccine. Clones were sequenced by immunoSEQ multiplex PCR, and TCRdb holds only the in-frame ones, with some missing. The table lists over 85,000 clones, about 89% of them singletons. This specimen was peripheral blood, taken on day 0 of AZD1222 vaccination. These receptors came from an adult in good health. The CDR3 runs from the conserved cysteine through the conserved F or W. The D gene is left open where the match is weak. Only part of the rows carry a size: once, few, many, or a class if the clone is expanded.

J gene,clone size,V gene,D gene,CDR3 protein,CDR3 DNA
TRBJ1-4,-,TRBV5-1,-,CASSSTTTNEKLFF,TGCGCCAGCAGCTCAACAACAACTAATGAAAAACTGTTTTTT
TRBJ1-2,-,TRBV6-5,-,CASSYDEQGNYGYTF,TGTGCCAGCAGTTATGACGAACAGGGAAACTATGGCTACACCTTC
TRBJ2-2,-,TRBV14,-,CASSRGASGPGELFF,TGTGCCAGCAGCCGCGGCGCATCCGGGCCGGGGGAGCTGTTTTTT
TRBJ1-1,-,TRBV5-1,TRBD1,CASSRLQGAKGEAFF,TGCGCCAGCAGCCGACTACAGGGGGCAAAGGGTGAAGCTTTCTTT
TRBJ1-5,-,TRBV6-5,-,CASSSAGRGDQPQHF,TGTGCCAGCAGTTCCGCGGGGAGAGGGGATCAGCCCCAGCATTTT
TRBJ2-7,once,TRBV7-8,TRBD2,CASSSPGAGGGYEQYF,TGTGCCAGCAGCTCCCCGGGGGCGGGGGGAGGCTACGAGCAGTACTTC
TRBJ2-5,-,TRBV5-1,-,CASSLEVGLQETQYF,TGCGCCAGCAGCTTGGAGGTGGGTCTCCAAGAGACCCAGTACTTC
TRBJ1-5,-,TRBV27,TRBD1,CASSFRDSPRQGNQPQHF,TGTGCCAGCAGTTTTCGGGACAGCCCCCGGCAAGGCAATCAGCCCCAGCATTTT
TRBJ2-7,-,TRBV5-1,-,CASSLEGRGYEQYF,TGCGCCAGCAGCTTGGAGGGTCGCGGCTACGAGCAGTACTTC
TRBJ2-5,-,TRBV2,-,CASSKSGAGRETQYF,TGTGCCAGCAGCAAGAGTGGTGCCGGCCGGGAGACCCAGTACTTC
TRBJ1-2,-,TRBV2,-,CASRGGLDYGYTF,TGTGCCAGCCGCGGGGGGTTGGACTATGGCTACACCTTC
TRBJ1-1,-,TRBV12-5,-,CASAGATEAFF,TGTGCTAGTGCTGGGGCAACTGAAGCTTTCTTT
TRBJ1-3,few,TRBV30,-,CAWSVGSGNTIYF,TGTGCCTGGAGTGTAGGCTCTGGAAACACCATATATTTT
TRBJ2-7,-,TRBV28,-,CASSLEAYFSYEQYF,TGTGCCAGCAGTTTAGAGGCGTATTTCTCCTACGAGCAGTACTTC
TRBJ2-3,-,TRBV12-5,TRBD1,CASGPGQGSTDTQYF,TGTGCTAGTGGTCCGGGACAGGGGAGCACAGATACGCAGTATTTT
TRBJ2-1,-,TRBV28,TRBD2,CASSLSLAGEDEQFF,TGTGCCAGCAGTTTGTCCCTAGCGGGAGAGGATGAGCAGTTCTTC
TRBJ2-1,once,TRBV10-3,-,CAIRDAYNEQFF,TGTGCCATCCGGGACGCCTACAATGAGCAGTTCTTC
TRBJ2-3,-,TRBV7-2,-,CASSIGTYTDTQYF,TGTGCCAGCAGCATAGGGACTTACACAGATACGCAGTATTTT
TRBJ1-2,once,TRBV20-1,-,CCPTGNYGYTF,TGCTGTCCGACGGGAAACTATGGCTACACCTTC
TRBJ1-2,-,TRBV7-2,-,CASSPTPHGYTF,TGTGCCAGCAGCCCTACTCCCCATGGCTACACCTTC
TRBJ2-7,-,TRBV20-1,TRBD2,CSASQGTSDSYEQYF,TGCAGTGCTAGTCAAGGGACTAGCGACTCCTACGAGCAGTACTTC
TRBJ2-1,-,TRBV3-1/TRBV3-2,TRBD2,CASSLRLAGDTEQFF,TGTGCCAGCAGCCTGAGACTAGCGGGAGACACTGAGCAGTTCTTC
TRBJ2-7,once,TRBV3-1/TRBV3-2,TRBD1,CASSQTRDRVYEQYF,TGTGCCAGCAGCCAGACCCGGGACAGGGTATACGAGCAGTACTTC
TRBJ2-3,-,TRBV7-2,TRBD2,CASSLVSGGVGDTQYF,TGTGCCAGCAGCTTAGTGAGCGGGGGTGTTGGAGATACGCAGTATTTT
TRBJ1-2,-,TRBV4-2,-,CASSQDLMELANYGYTF,TGTGCCAGCAGCCAAGACCTCATGGAGTTAGCTAACTATGGCTACACCTTC
TRBJ1-2,-,TRBV18,TRBD1,CASSNDRGLGYTF,TGTGCCAGCTCAAACGACAGGGGGCTTGGCTACACCTTC
TRBJ2-7,-,TRBV7-9,TRBD1,CASSPRTGGMYEQYF,TGTGCCAGCAGCCCACGGACAGGGGGCATGTACGAGCAGTACTTC
TRBJ2-1,once,TRBV3-1/TRBV3-2,-,CASSQDSSVRSSYNEQFF,TGTGCCAGCAGCCAAGATTCCTCGGTAAGGAGCTCCTACAATGAGCAGTTCTTC
TRBJ1-3,-,TRBV2,-,CASMVVGNTIYF,TGTGCCAGCATGGTAGTCGGAAACACCATATATTTT
TRBJ1-1,-,TRBV29-1,-,CSSYGQGTYTEAFF,TGCAGCTCCTACGGGCAGGGTACTTACACTGAAGCTTTCTTT
TRBJ2-3,-,TRBV7-9,-,CASSLTRTARTDTQYF,TGTGCCAGCAGCTTAACCCGGACAGCCCGCACAGATACGCAGTATTTT
TRBJ2-7,-,TRBV6-2/TRBV6-3,TRBD1,CASSYSRTGDYEQYF,TGTGCCAGCAGTTACTCGAGGACAGGGGACTACGAGCAGTACTTC
TRBJ1-1,-,TRBV19,TRBD1,CASSRTGKSNTEAFF,TGTGCCAGTAGTAGGACAGGGAAGTCGAACACTGAAGCTTTCTTT
TRBJ1-1,-,TRBV5-1,TRBD1,CASSTDQGAEAFF,TGCGCCAGCAGCACCGACCAGGGGGCTGAAGCTTTCTTT
TRBJ2-2,-,TRBV2,TRBD1,CASSKDRGFWGTGELFF,TGTGCCAGCAGCAAGGACAGGGGCTTTTGGGGCACCGGGGAGCTGTTTTTT
TRBJ2-3,-,TRBV6-4,TRBD2,CASRLAGPGTDTQYF,TGTGCCAGCAGGCTAGCGGGGCCTGGCACAGATACGCAGTATTTT
TRBJ1-5,-,TRBV15,-,CATSRDRGMRDQPQHF,TGTGCCACCAGCAGAGATCGGGGAATGCGAGATCAGCCCCAGCATTTT
TRBJ1-5,-,TRBV24-1,-,CATSEGGLGNQPQHF,TGTGCCACCAGTGAGGGGGGGCTGGGCAATCAGCCCCAGCATTTT
TRBJ2-1,-,TRBV15,-,CATSSGYNEQFF,TGTGCCACCAGCAGCGGTTACAATGAGCAGTTCTTC